Sequencing of this TCR beta chain was carried out in a study of T cell responses to AZD1222 COVID-19 vaccine (dated by TCRdb to the early 2020s). Turning to the overall study: AZD1222 recipients whose second dose came at about 4 weeks and those whose second dose came at about 12 weeks were combined into one group, since spike-specific TCR depth and breadth did not differ between the two schedules. A total of 230 to 250 trial participants underwent TCR sequencing, of whom 200 to 220 received two doses of AZD1222 and some 25 received two doses of the MenACWY control vaccine. Trial participants were enrolled into age subgroups of 18-55, 56-69 and 70-plus years, which contained 148, 28 and 57 TCR-sequenced participants, respectively. Broader findings and caveats from the paper: After two AZD1222 doses, both the breadth and the depth of spike-specific TCRs were significantly higher than at day 0 and than in MenACWY recipients. Because no day 14 peak-response samples were available, repertoires were characterized only after the peak T cell response. Only six AZD1222 recipients were SARS-CoV-2 seropositive at baseline, limiting conclusions about previously exposed vaccinees. In the small 56-69-year group, the increase in depth fell short of significance, most likely because of low power. Reportedly, almost half of the unique spike-specific TCRs recognized epitopes lying outside the regions that are mutated in the B.1.351 and B.1.1.7 variants. Most participants were white British and females outnumbered males, and the authors suggested that clonal diversity may have been underestimated. Vaccine-associated CD4 TCRs spanned the whole spike protein, with dominant responses in regions 160-218 and 743-854.

In the paper's terms, the time point label means: baseline before first vaccination. Samples from vaccinated people were obtained from the UK trials COV001 and COV002, which included a single-blind randomized controlled phase 2/3 trial of AZD1222 (ChAdOx1 nCoV-19) in healthy adults. For TCRbeta chain sequencing, PBMC samples from trial participants were taken at day 0 and at day 28 after the second dose. The CDR3 regions of human TCRbeta chains were analyzed by immunosequencing. In the original analysis: TCRs in the repertoires were compared against a reference library of SARS-CoV-2-specific TCRs that had been generated with the MIRA antigen-specificity platform. Breadth meant the fraction of unique TCRs that were SARS-CoV-2-associated, whereas depth meant the fraction of total T cells that were SARS-CoV-2-associated. Using the MIRA data, each spike-specific TCR was mapped to the spike region that the TCR reacts to and placed in a CD4 or CD8 class. Log10-transformed breadth and depth values were compared by one-way ANOVA with Sidak's multiple comparisons tests. Entries here come from immuneACCESS through TCRdb and include only in-frame sequences with V and J called. Some clones fail to appear in such tables; in the studies checked, an unresolved V gene covers under half of the shortfall, and the cause of the remainder is unknown. D and trimming come from the DNA, and the V and J calls and clone size come from that table. The sample table lists 80,000 to 90,000 clones, just over 90% of them with a count of one. The ten largest clones capture around 5.2% of the sample.

The CDR3 contains 15 residues, cysteine and phenylalanine counted. Here the CDR3 DNA is all that survives: 45 bases in frame from base 1. In the germline V gene, CDR1 corresponds to MNHEY and CDR2 to SVGAGI. V was cut back by 0 bases and J by 0 bases, leaving a gap of 8 bases between them. For this clone: The specificity of this receptor is unknown. Base qualities are not recorded, but no much larger clone differs from it by a single base.

The sequence is built from TRBV6-5 and TRBJ1-1; the D gene is not confidently resolved. This receptor was taken from an adult in good health. The sequenced sample was peripheral blood, obtained on day 0 of AZD1222 vaccination. The CDR3 reads as follows: CASSYSVTLNTEAFF. At the DNA level, the sequence is TGTGCCAGCAGTTACTCCGTGACGCTGAACACTGAAGCTTTCTTT.